A selection of T cell receptor beta chains follows, all from one sample in a study of neurological immune-mediated disorders. TCRdb re-called the 5' RACE reads with MiXCR, one entry per CDR3 protein. The sample lists about 120,000 distinct CDR3 sequences, about 3.4% occurring once. The sample comprised PBMCs. The receptors here all came from a woman in her twenties or thirties with multiple sclerosis. Both conserved end residues are part of each CDR3. The order of the fields is CDR3 length, V gene, J gene, D gene, clone size, CDR3 DNA, CDR3 protein. The D gene is left open where the match is weak. Clone size, where shown, is once, few, many, or a class for clones that have expanded.

CDR3 length: 14
V gene: TRBV5-1
J gene: TRBJ2-7
D gene: NA
clone size: many
CDR3 DNA: TGCGCCAGCAGCATGGAGACGGTCTGGGAGGAGCAGTACTTC
CDR3 protein: CASSMETVWEEQYF

CDR3 length: 13
V gene: TRBV5-6
J gene: TRBJ1-1
D gene: NA
clone size: many
CDR3 DNA: TGTGCCAGCAGCTCAGACCTGTACACTGAAGCTTTCTTT
CDR3 protein: CASSSDLYTEAFF

CDR3 length: 15
V gene: TRBV6-5
J gene: TRBJ2-1
D gene: NA
clone size: many
CDR3 DNA: TGTGCCAGCAGTTACGATGGGAACCCCTACAATGAGCAGTTCTTC
CDR3 protein: CASSYDGNPYNEQFF

CDR3 length: 14
V gene: TRBV19
J gene: TRBJ2-3
D gene: NA
clone size: many
CDR3 DNA: TGTGCCAGTAGTATGGGAGACGGCACAGATACGCAGTATTTT
CDR3 protein: CASSMGDGTDTQYF

CDR3 length: 13
V gene: TRBV9
J gene: TRBJ1-1
D gene: NA
clone size: many
CDR3 DNA: TGTGCCAGCAGCGTAGAGGGGAACACTGAAGCTTTCTTT
CDR3 protein: CASSVEGNTEAFF

CDR3 length: 15
V gene: TRBV6-5
J gene: TRBJ2-1
D gene: NA
clone size: many
CDR3 DNA: TGTGCCAGCGGTACAGGGTTCGAAATTAACAATGAGCAGTTCTTC
CDR3 protein: CASGTGFEINNEQFF

CDR3 length: 15
V gene: TRBV6-1
J gene: TRBJ2-7
D gene: NA
clone size: many
CDR3 DNA: TGTGCCAGCAGTGAAGAGGAGACGGGTTCAAACGAGCAGTACTTC
CDR3 protein: CASSEEETGSNEQYF

CDR3 length: 11
V gene: TRBV6-1
J gene: TRBJ1-1
D gene: NA
clone size: few
CDR3 DNA: TGTGACAGCAGTGGGAAGGTTGAAGCTTTCTTT
CDR3 protein: CDSSGKVEAFF

CDR3 length: 16
V gene: TRBV7-9
J gene: TRBJ2-4
D gene: TRBD1
clone size: many
CDR3 DNA: TGTGCCAGCAGCCAACCGTTGAGGACAGGGGGGAACATTCAGTACTTC
CDR3 protein: CASSQPLRTGGNIQYF

CDR3 length: 13
V gene: TRBV20-1
J gene: TRBJ2-3
D gene: NA
clone size: many
CDR3 DNA: TGCAGCCACCTAGGGTTTTGGGCAGATACGCAGTATTTT
CDR3 protein: CSHLGFWADTQYF

CDR3 length: 11
V gene: TRBV29-1
J gene: TRBJ2-7
D gene: NA
clone size: many
CDR3 DNA: TGCAGCGTTGAACGGGAGAGGGAGCAGTACTTC
CDR3 protein: CSVEREREQYF

CDR3 length: 16
V gene: TRBV7-9
J gene: TRBJ1-4
D gene: NA
clone size: many
CDR3 DNA: TGTGCCAGCAGCCGCCGGAACGGGGCGGTTGAAGAAAAACTGTTTTTT
CDR3 protein: CASSRRNGAVEEKLFF

CDR3 length: 19
V gene: TRBV20-1
J gene: TRBJ2-1
D gene: TRBD2
clone size: many
CDR3 DNA: TGCAGTGCTAGTTGGGCAGGGAAATTCTTAGCGGGGGGTTTCAATGAGCAGTTCTTC
CDR3 protein: CSASWAGKFLAGGFNEQFF

CDR3 length: 14
V gene: TRBV7-2
J gene: TRBJ2-2
D gene: NA
clone size: many
CDR3 DNA: TGTGCCAGCAGCTTAGCCCCCGGGGCCGGGGAGCTGTTTTTT
CDR3 protein: CASSLAPGAGELFF

CDR3 length: 14
V gene: TRBV30
J gene: TRBJ2-1
D gene: NA
clone size: many
CDR3 DNA: TGTGCCTGGAGGGGGCCTCCGTTATGGAATGAGCAGTTCTTC
CDR3 protein: CAWRGPPLWNEQFF

CDR3 length: 15
V gene: TRBV6-5
J gene: TRBJ2-2
D gene: NA
clone size: many
CDR3 DNA: TGTGCCAGCAGTTACTCGAGGCAGCTCACCGGGGAGCTGTTTTTT
CDR3 protein: CASSYSRQLTGELFF

CDR3 length: 10
V gene: TRBV27
J gene: TRBJ2-1
D gene: NA
clone size: many
CDR3 DNA: TGTGCCAGCGGCGGGTATGAGCAGTTCTTC
CDR3 protein: CASGGYEQFF

CDR3 length: 13
V gene: TRBV5-6
J gene: TRBJ2-2
D gene: NA
clone size: many
CDR3 DNA: TGTGCCAGCAGCTTGATAGACACCGGGGAGCTGTTTTTT
CDR3 protein: CASSLIDTGELFF

CDR3 length: 13
V gene: TRBV20-1
J gene: TRBJ1-1
D gene: NA
clone size: many
CDR3 DNA: TGCAGTGTAATAACACAGGGTGGCACTGAAGCTTTCTTT
CDR3 protein: CSVITQGGTEAFF

CDR3 length: 15
V gene: TRBV7-9
J gene: TRBJ2-7
D gene: TRBD2
clone size: many
CDR3 DNA: TGTGCCAGCAGCTTTTTTCTAGCGGGAGCATACGAGCAGTACTTC
CDR3 protein: CASSFFLAGAYEQYF

CDR3 length: 13
V gene: TRBV20-1
J gene: TRBJ1-3
D gene: NA
clone size: many
CDR3 DNA: TGCAGTGCTGTTCGGCTCTCTGGAAACACCATATATTTT
CDR3 protein: CSAVRLSGNTIYF

CDR3 length: 13
V gene: TRBV9
J gene: TRBJ2-3
D gene: NA
clone size: many
CDR3 DNA: TGTGCCAGCAACCCAAGGGGCGCAGATACGCAGTATTTT
CDR3 protein: CASNPRGADTQYF

CDR3 length: 14
V gene: TRBV4-3
J gene: TRBJ1-2
D gene: NA
clone size: many
CDR3 DNA: TGCGCCAGCAGCCCCCAGGCGGGAACCTATGGCTACACCTTC
CDR3 protein: CASSPQAGTYGYTF

CDR3 length: 14
V gene: TRBV5-5
J gene: TRBJ2-1
D gene: TRBD2
clone size: many
CDR3 DNA: TGTGCCAGCAGCTTACAGCGGGATAGCGTTGAGCAGTTCTTC
CDR3 protein: CASSLQRDSVEQFF

CDR3 length: 14
V gene: TRBV4-1
J gene: TRBJ1-1
D gene: TRBD1
clone size: many
CDR3 DNA: TGCGCCAGCAGCCTGGACAGGGTAGGGAATGAAGCTTTCTTT
CDR3 protein: CASSLDRVGNEAFF

CDR3 length: 13
V gene: TRBV12-3/TRBV12-4
J gene: TRBJ2-3
D gene: NA
clone size: many
CDR3 DNA: TGTGCCAGCAGTCCCCATTCCGCAGATACGCAGTATTTT
CDR3 protein: CASSPHSADTQYF

CDR3 length: 14
V gene: TRBV18
J gene: TRBJ1-1
D gene: TRBD1
clone size: few
CDR3 DNA: TGTGCCAGCTCACCGAACAGGGGAGGCACTGAAGCTTTCTTT
CDR3 protein: CASSPNRGGTEAFF

CDR3 length: 14
V gene: TRBV27
J gene: TRBJ1-4
D gene: NA
clone size: many
CDR3 DNA: TGTGCCAGCAGTTTTATTGCAACTAATGAAAAACTGTTTTTT
CDR3 protein: CASSFIATNEKLFF

CDR3 length: 13
V gene: TRBV7-2
J gene: TRBJ1-1
D gene: NA
clone size: NA
CDR3 DNA: TGTGCCAGCAGGGGCGGTACGAACACTGAAGCTTTCTTT
CDR3 protein: CASRGGTNTEAFF

CDR3 length: 16
V gene: TRBV5-1
J gene: TRBJ2-1
D gene: NA
clone size: NA
CDR3 DNA: TGCGCCAGCAGCCGACCCTTATCACAGGGTATCAATGAGCAGTTCTTC
CDR3 protein: CASSRPLSQGINEQFF

CDR3 length: 15
V gene: TRBV12-3/TRBV12-4
J gene: TRBJ2-3
D gene: TRBD1
clone size: many
CDR3 DNA: TGTGCCAGCAGTTTAAACGGACAGGGAGGCGATACGCAGTATTTT
CDR3 protein: CASSLNGQGGDTQYF

CDR3 length: 14
V gene: TRBV12-3/TRBV12-4
J gene: TRBJ2-7
D gene: TRBD2
clone size: many
CDR3 DNA: TGTGCCAGCAGTCCCTTAACTAGCGGGGCCGCTGAGTACTTC
CDR3 protein: CASSPLTSGAAEYF

CDR3 length: 14
V gene: TRBV7-9
J gene: TRBJ2-7
D gene: NA
clone size: many
CDR3 DNA: TGTGCCAGCAGCTTAGGGGACACCTACTACGAGCAGTACTTC
CDR3 protein: CASSLGDTYYEQYF

CDR3 length: 12
V gene: TRBV7-2
J gene: TRBJ1-5
D gene: NA
clone size: many
CDR3 DNA: TGTGCCAGCACCCAGGGCAATCAGCCCCAGCATTTT
CDR3 protein: CASTQGNQPQHF

CDR3 length: 15
V gene: TRBV4-1
J gene: TRBJ1-1
D gene: NA
clone size: NA
CDR3 DNA: TGCGCCAGCAGCCAAGATCCTCAGGGGAACACTGAAGCTTTCTTT
CDR3 protein: CASSQDPQGNTEAFF

CDR3 length: 13
V gene: TRBV7-6
J gene: TRBJ2-3
D gene: NA
clone size: many
CDR3 DNA: TGTGCCAGCACCCCTGGACCCGGGAGCGCGCAGTATTTT
CDR3 protein: CASTPGPGSAQYF

CDR3 length: 13
V gene: TRBV19
J gene: TRBJ2-1
D gene: TRBD2
clone size: many
CDR3 DNA: TGTGCCAGTAGTATTGGGCTAGCGGGGGAGAGGTTCTTC
CDR3 protein: CASSIGLAGERFF

CDR3 length: 19
V gene: TRBV5-5
J gene: TRBJ2-1
D gene: TRBD2
clone size: many
CDR3 DNA: TGTGCCAGCAGCAAAGAATTACTAGCGGGAAGACGCGGCTACAATGAGCAGTTCTTC
CDR3 protein: CASSKELLAGRRGYNEQFF

CDR3 length: 12
V gene: TRBV20-1
J gene: TRBJ2-3
D gene: NA
clone size: many
CDR3 DNA: TGCAGTGCTGGTACTAGTCCAGATACGCAGTATTTT
CDR3 protein: CSAGTSPDTQYF

CDR3 length: 13
V gene: TRBV4-3
J gene: TRBJ1-1
D gene: NA
clone size: many
CDR3 DNA: TGCGCCAGCAGCCAAGATTTCTATACTGAAGCTTTCTTT
CDR3 protein: CASSQDFYTEAFF

CDR3 length: 14
V gene: TRBV15
J gene: TRBJ1-1
D gene: TRBD1
clone size: NA
CDR3 DNA: TGTGCCACCAGCACCGATCCAGGGGGCCCTGAAGCTTTCTTT
CDR3 protein: CATSTDPGGPEAFF

CDR3 length: 13
V gene: TRBV7-2
J gene: TRBJ2-1
D gene: NA
clone size: many
CDR3 DNA: TGTGCCAGCAGCTCCATGGGGTACAATGAGCAGTTCTTC
CDR3 protein: CASSSMGYNEQFF

CDR3 length: 11
V gene: TRBV20-1
J gene: TRBJ2-7
D gene: NA
clone size: many
CDR3 DNA: TGCAGTGCTAGAATTGGGTACGAGCAGTACTTC
CDR3 protein: CSARIGYEQYF

CDR3 length: 15
V gene: TRBV3-1
J gene: TRBJ2-7
D gene: TRBD1
clone size: many
CDR3 DNA: TGTGCCAGCAGCAAAAACAGGGGTCCATCCTACGAGCAGTACTTC
CDR3 protein: CASSKNRGPSYEQYF